Listed here are 9 T cell receptor beta chains from one sample, sequenced in a study of blood T cell repertoires in COVID-19. Assay used: immunoSEQ multiplex PCR; TCRdb lists only in-frame clones, some missing. The sample consists of about 260,000 clones, around 87% of them appearing once. The material sequenced was peripheral blood. These receptors were taken from a woman in her 40s who had recovered from COVID-19.

The chain has TRBV12-3 or TRBV12-4 and TRBJ2-7, with 7 bases lining up with TRBD1. The trim removed 10 bases at V and 5 bases at J, leaving 8 bases unmatched. The CDR3 totals 12 residues. The DNA of the CDR3 is TGTGCCACCTCGTACAGGGGTCACGAGCAGTACTTC. As protein: CATSYRGHEQYF.

This chain uses TRBV11-2 with TRBJ2-3, with 8 bases lining up with TRBD2. The CDR3 totals 16 residues. Unmatched junction bases numbered 4, after V lost 2 bases and J lost 0 bases. Per the germline V gene, CDR1 is SGHAT and CDR2 is FQNNGV. The CDR3 nucleotides read TGTGCCAGCAGCTTACTAGCGGGTTCTAGCACAGATACGCAGTATTTT. Amino acids: CASSLLAGSSTDTQYF.

The rearrangement uses TRBV27 and TRBJ2-5; TRBD2 matches 7 bases. Germline lookup yields CDR1 MNHEY and CDR2 SMNVEV (reference sequence). Trimming cost V 4 bases and J 4 bases; bases outside gene matches: 9. This CDR3 has 15 residues. The CDR3 nucleotides are TGTGCCAGCAGTTCCATCGGTGGGGGGGTAGAGACCCAGTACTTC. Translated, it gives CASSSIGGGVETQYF.

The J gene is TRBJ1-5, the V gene TRBV7-8, with D unresolved. The CDR3 extends over 16 amino acids. Between the trimmed V and J ends, which lost 1 base and 3 bases, there was a span of 13 bases. Germline CDR1 is SGHVS and CDR2 is FQNEAQ. CDR3 in DNA: TGTGCCAGCAGCTTAGACGGGGAGGGAACCAATCAGCCCCAGCATTTT. Translated, it gives CASSLDGEGTNQPQHF.

The CDR3 coding sequence is TGTGCCAGCAGCTCGTTACAGGGAAGCAATCAGCCCCAGCATTTT. Encoded protein: CASSSLQGSNQPQHF. The chain employs TRBV11-2 and TRBJ1-5; TRBD1 is a possible D gene (6 bases). The CDR3 totals 15 residues. With 4 bases removed from V and 1 base from J, the gap between germline ends came to 11 bases. Germline lookup yields CDR1 SGHAT and CDR2 FQNNGV.

The rearrangement uses TRBV11-2 and TRBJ2-2, with 11 bases lining up with TRBD2. There are 16 residues in the CDR3. V lost 5 bases, J lost 2 bases, and 4 bases stayed unmatched. CDR1 SGHAT and CDR2 FQNNGV come from the germline V gene. In DNA, the CDR3 is TGTGCCAGCAGCCCCCGACTAGCGGGAAACACCGGGGAGCTGTTTTTT. Protein sequence: CASSPRLAGNTGELFF.

V usage is TRBV18 and J usage is TRBJ1-4; D is possibly TRBD1 (5 bases). Germline V lookup: CDR1 KGHSH, CDR2 LQKENI. This CDR3 contains 15 residues. Trimming stripped 4 bases from V and 3 bases from J, with 12 bases between. CDR3 bases: TGTGCCAGCTCACGAGGACAAGTAGCTAATGAAAAACTGTTTTTT. The encoded protein is CASSRGQVANEKLFF. Supplemented by reference TRBV18 and TRBJ1-4, the full variable domain reads NAGVMQNPRHLVRRRGQEARLRCSPMKGHSHVYWYRQLPEEGLKFMVYLQKENIIDESGMPKERFSAEFPKEGPSILRIQQVVRGDSAAYFCASSRGQVANEKLFFGSGTQLSVL.

This clone was recorded a few times. V gene TRBV2 combines with J gene TRBJ1-4, with D perhaps matching TRBD1 (5 bases). This CDR3 comprises 14 residues. Germline V gives CDR1 SNHLY, CDR2 FYNNEI. The V and J ends lost 1 base and 8 bases respectively, with 11 bases between them. CDR3 residues: CASSEEAGYEKLFF. CDR3 sequence (DNA): TGTGCCAGCAGTGAAGAGGCAGGGTACGAAAAACTGTTTTTT.

The chain has TRBV3-1 (or the pseudogene TRBV3-2) and TRBJ2-5, with 9 bases identical to TRBD1. This CDR3 region has 16 residues. Germline assignment: CDR1 LGHDT and CDR2 YNNKEL (reference sequence). The V gene end was trimmed by 1 base and the J gene end by 4 bases; junction bases not matched to a gene: 7. CDR3 loop: CASSQGDRGGGETQYF. The CDR3 nucleotides read TGTGCCAGCAGCCAAGGCGACAGGGGGGGAGGAGAGACCCAGTACTTC.